This T cell receptor beta chain was recovered during a study of blood T cell repertoires in COVID-19. At the level of the study: Samples taken during acute and convalescent COVID-19 were collected in the United States, Italy and Spain. Sources were T cells, B-cell-depleted T cells, or PBMCs; the material itself was cDNA or gDNA.

Trimming took 6 bases from V and 6 from J, leaving 21 bases between them. The germline V gene encodes CDR1 LNHNV and CDR2 YYDKDF (reference sequence). This CDR3 comprises 16 residues. Original processing notes: Researchers report that nucleated cell counts were estimated from reference gene primer amplification. Profiling relied on immunoSEQ multiplex PCR, and the TCRdb table lists in-frame clones only, not all of them. D and trimming come from the DNA, and the V and J calls and clone size come from that table. The top ten clones hold about 3.1% of a sample with some 250,000 clones, over 70% of them seen once.

The TCR was taken from an elderly woman with acute or convalescent COVID-19. The chain employs TRBV15 and TRBJ2-1, with D tentatively TRBD2 (5 bases). Sequencing was performed on peripheral blood. This CDR3 reads CATRGSGRSGSNEQFF. The DNA of the CDR3 is TGTGCCACCAGGGGGTCAGGCCGGTCGGGGTCCAATGAGCAGTTCTTC.